The 13 T cell receptor beta chains reported below all come from one sample, sequenced in a study of blood T cell repertoires in COVID-19. Measured with immunoSEQ multiplex PCR; TCRdb has only the in-frame clones, and not every one. The table has 150,000 to 200,000 clones, approximately 90% seen once. Sequencing input: peripheral blood. Every receptor here comes from a man in his late teens or twenties with acute or convalescent COVID-19.

The chain recombines TRBV28 with TRBJ1-2; 7 nucleotides agree with TRBD1. CDR1 is MDHEN, CDR2 SYDVKM, per germline. The CDR3 has 15 amino acids. Trimming at V came to 5 bases and at J to 2 bases, leaving 8 bases not matched to a gene. CDR3 sequence reads: CASSVGTAENYGYTF. The CDR3 bases are TGTGCCAGCAGTGTCGGGACAGCGGAAAACTATGGCTACACCTTC.

In its sample, this clone was seen once. The chain links TRBV30 to TRBJ1-3; perhaps TRBD1 as D (5 bases). Per germline, CDR1 GTSNPN and CDR2 SVGIG (reference sequence). The CDR3 loop spans 16 amino acids. V shed 0 bases and J shed 3 bases, with 15 bases lying between them. The CDR3 spells CAWSVFGAYLGNTIYF. The CDR3 DNA reads as TGTGCCTGGAGTGTATTTGGGGCCTATCTTGGAAACACCATATATTTT. The complete variable domain, with remaining parts taken from reference TRBV30 and TRBJ1-3, reads SQTIHQWPATLVQPVGSPLSLECTVEGTSNPNLYWYRQAAGRGLQLLFYSVGIGQISSEVPQNLSASRPQDRQFILSSKKLLLSDSGFYLCAWSVFGAYLGNTIYFGEGSWLTVV.

DNA of the CDR3: TGTGCCAGCAGCGGAGAAGGGGCCTCCTACAATGAGCAGTTCTTC. It is translated as CASSGEGASYNEQFF. The chain joins TRBV13 to TRBJ2-1, with D tentatively TRBD1 (5 bases). There are 15 residues in the CDR3. Germline V gene lookup returns CDR1 PRHDT and CDR2 FYEKMQ (reference sequence). The V end was cut by 5 bases, the J end by 0 bases, with 11 bases between.

This clone has only a few counts. The chain uses TRBV5-1 and TRBJ2-7, with D possibly being TRBD2 (6 bases). The V gene lost 4 bases and the J gene lost 4 bases, with 18 bases spanning the gap. The CDR3 consists of 15 residues. Germline-derived CDR1 and CDR2 are SGHRS and YFSETQ. The CDR3 reads CASSQGLVRGYEQYF. As DNA, the CDR3 is TGCGCCAGCAGCCAGGGACTGGTCCGGGGGTACGAGCAGTACTTC.

The gene calls are TRBV7-9 and TRBJ1-1; tentatively, D is TRBD1 (6 bases). V was trimmed by 5 bases and J by 2 bases, leaving 21 bases between them. Per germline, CDR1 SEHNR and CDR2 FQNEAQ (reference sequence). The CDR3 spans 17 residues. CDR3 in amino acids: CASSPGHEAYSNTEAFF. The CDR3 DNA is TGTGCCAGCAGCCCGGGACACGAGGCATATAGTAACACTGAAGCTTTCTTT.

V usage is TRBV5-1 and J usage is TRBJ1-3, with TRBD1 matching 7 bases. Germline CDR1 is SGHRS and CDR2 is YFSETQ. This CDR3 has 16 amino acids. Trimming at V came to 0 bases and at J to 1 base, leaving 4 bases not matched to a gene. The DNA for the CDR3 is TGCGCCAGCAGCTTGGCCCAGGGGGGATCTGGAAACACCATATATTTT. Translating gives CASSLAQGGSGNTIYF.

The rearrangement links TRBV27 to TRBJ1-2; a possible D gene is TRBD1 (5 bases). This CDR3 has 14 residues. V was clipped by 5 bases and J by 8 bases, with 18 bases between them. From germline, CDR1 is MNHEY and CDR2 SMNVEV (reference sequence). The CDR3 DNA reads as TGTGCCAGCAGTCTCACAGCGGGGCCTATGGGCTACACCTTC. The encoded protein is CASSLTAGPMGYTF.

This clone has only a few counts. The V gene is TRBV27, the J gene TRBJ1-1; possible D gene TRBD1, 5 bases. The ends were cut back, 5 bases at V and 1 base at J, with 8 bases in the middle. Germline V lookup: CDR1 MNHEY, CDR2 SMNVEV (reference sequence). This CDR3 has 13 amino acids. As DNA, the CDR3 is TGTGCCAGCAGTCCGACAGCGAACACTGAAGCTTTCTTT. Translation: CASSPTANTEAFF.

The rearrangement uses TRBV10-3 and TRBJ2-1; TRBD2 aligns across 8 bases. V dropped 4 bases and J dropped 9; count of bases not matched to a gene: 2. Germline CDR1 ENHRY, CDR2 SYGVKD. The CDR3 is made up of 12 amino acids. The CDR3 DNA sequence: TGTGCCATCAGTGGGACTAGCAGTGAGCAGTTCTTC. Translation gives CAISGTSSEQFF.

The J gene is TRBJ2-7, the V gene TRBV2, with a weak D call TRBD2 (6 bases). CDR3 length: 13 amino acids. Germline V CDR1 and CDR2: SNHLY, FYNNEI. The V end was cut by 8 bases, the J end by 2 bases, with 13 bases between. In DNA, the CDR3 is TGTGCCAGCGGAGAGGAGGGGCCCTACGAGCAGTACTTC. Translated, it gives CASGEEGPYEQYF.

This chain uses TRBV7-8 with TRBJ1-2; a weak D match, TRBD1 (6 bases). The CDR3 covers 15 residues. The ends were cut back, 2 bases at V and 6 bases at J, with 16 bases in the middle. CDR1 is SGHVS, CDR2 FQNEAQ, per germline. The CDR3 loop reads CASSLPMTGLNGYTF. As DNA, the CDR3 is TGTGCCAGCAGCTTACCGATGACAGGTCTGAATGGCTACACCTTC.

The chain has TRBV3-1 (or the pseudogene TRBV3-2) and TRBJ1-1; 10 positions match TRBD1. The germline CDR1 and CDR2 sequences are LGHDT and YNNKEL (reference sequence). CDR3 length: 17 residues. The J segment lost 4 bases and the V segment lost 0 bases, leaving 8 bases of the junction unmatched. The CDR3 DNA sequence: TGTGCCAGCAGCCAAGATGGGTGGGGGGACAGGGGCACTGAAGCTTTCTTT. Encoded protein: CASSQDGWGDRGTEAFF.

This chain connects TRBV29-1 to TRBJ1-1; D is ambiguous. This CDR3 spans 14 amino acids. The V and J ends lost 3 bases and 0 bases respectively, with 11 bases between them. Germline V gives CDR1 SQVTM, CDR2 ANQGSEA. The CDR3 sequence is CSVEVGNMNTEAFF. CDR3 DNA: TGCAGCGTTGAGGTCGGGAATATGAACACTGAAGCTTTCTTT.